Reported below is one T cell receptor (beta chain). Its antigen is not known. This sample is part of a study of T-cell reconstitution after alpha-beta-depleted transplantation in children. Germline lookup yields CDR1 KGHSY and CDR2 FQNENV. Unmatched junction bases numbered 8, after V lost 4 bases and J lost 4 bases. This CDR3 comprises 15 residues. General study points: Reportedly, only several hundred clones from non-depleted graft cells drove alpha-beta T-cell counts at about two months. Among T cells one year after transplant, newly produced cells accounted for most counts and diversity.

It was with unique molecular identifiers that the TCRbeta library was prepared. Each CDR3 protein is one row after TCRdb ran MiXCR on the PCR reads. This table holds 550,000 to 800,000 distinct CDR3 sequences, around 12% found once. This clonotype was sampled from a girl under 10 years old with congenital amegakaryocytic thrombocytopenia, due to receive a stem cell transplant. The V gene is TRBV16, the J gene TRBJ1-2; 8 nucleotides line up with TRBD1. The input for sequencing was PBMCs, taken before TCRalphabeta/CD19-depleted stem cell transplant. The CDR3 DNA follows: TGTGCCAGCAGCCCGTTTCCCGGGACAGGCTATGGCTACACCTTC. This encodes CASSPFPGTGYGYTF. The whole variable domain, remainder taken from reference TRBV16 and TRBJ1-2, is GEEVAQTPKHLVRGEGQKAKLYCAPIKGHSYVFWYQQVLKNEFKFLISFQNENVFDETGMPKERFSAKCLPNSPCSLEIQATKLEDSAVYFCASSPFPGTGYGYTFGSGTRLTVV.